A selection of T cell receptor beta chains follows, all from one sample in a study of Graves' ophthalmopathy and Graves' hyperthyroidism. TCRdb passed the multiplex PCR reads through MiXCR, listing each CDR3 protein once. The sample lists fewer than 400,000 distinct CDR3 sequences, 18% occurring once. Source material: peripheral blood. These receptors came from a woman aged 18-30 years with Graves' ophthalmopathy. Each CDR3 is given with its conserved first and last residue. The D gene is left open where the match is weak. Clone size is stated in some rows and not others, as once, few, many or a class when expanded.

CDR3 protein: CASHPQGAGSNQPQHF
CDR3 DNA: TGTGCCAGCCATCCACAGGGGGCAGGCAGCAATCAGCCCCAGCATTTT
CDR3 length: 16
clone size: many
J gene: TRBJ1-5
D gene: TRBD1
V gene: TRBV19

CDR3 protein: CAIRESLNSPLHF
CDR3 DNA: TGTGCCATACGGGAGTCCCTTAATTCACCCCTCCACTTT
CDR3 length: 13
clone size: -
J gene: TRBJ1-6
D gene: -
V gene: TRBV2

CDR3 protein: CASSLWGNTGELFF
CDR3 DNA: TGTGCCAGCAGTTTATGGGGGAACACCGGGGAGCTGTTTTTT
CDR3 length: 14
clone size: many
J gene: TRBJ2-2
D gene: -
V gene: TRBV12-3/TRBV12-4

CDR3 protein: CASRDGWNTEAFF
CDR3 DNA: TGTGCCTCCAGGGACGGTTGGAACACTGAAGCTTTCTTT
CDR3 length: 13
clone size: many
J gene: TRBJ1-1
D gene: -
V gene: TRBV28

CDR3 protein: CASSEVPDF
CDR3 DNA: TGTGCCAGCAGTGAAGTACCCGACTTC
CDR3 length: 9
clone size: many
J gene: TRBJ2-5
D gene: -
V gene: TRBV6-1

CDR3 protein: CATRKQGPTPNYGYTF
CDR3 DNA: TGTGCCACCCGCAAACAGGGGCCGACTCCGAACTATGGCTACACCTTC
CDR3 length: 16
clone size: many
J gene: TRBJ1-2
D gene: TRBD1
V gene: TRBV13

CDR3 protein: CASSPELQYF
CDR3 DNA: TGTGCCAGCAGTCCGGAACTTCAGTACTTC
CDR3 length: 10
clone size: many
J gene: TRBJ2-4
D gene: -
V gene: TRBV27

CDR3 protein: CASSFGGGNTEAFF
CDR3 DNA: TGTGCCAGCAGTTTTGGGGGTGGGAACACTGAAGCTTTCTTT
CDR3 length: 14
clone size: many
J gene: TRBJ1-1
D gene: -
V gene: TRBV12-3/TRBV12-4

CDR3 protein: CASSRDRDSVLGYTF
CDR3 DNA: TGCGCCAGCAGTCGGGACAGGGATAGCGTATTGGGCTACACCTTC
CDR3 length: 15
clone size: many
J gene: TRBJ1-2
D gene: TRBD1
V gene: TRBV10-1

CDR3 protein: CASSLLRDTEAFF
CDR3 DNA: TGTGCCAGCAGCTTATTGAGGGATACTGAAGCTTTCTTT
CDR3 length: 13
clone size: many
J gene: TRBJ1-1
D gene: -
V gene: TRBV5-8

CDR3 protein: CASAQTYEQYF
CDR3 DNA: TGTGCCAGCGCACAGACCTACGAGCAGTACTTC
CDR3 length: 11
clone size: many
J gene: TRBJ2-7
D gene: -
V gene: TRBV2

CDR3 protein: CATSRALVGLARYEQYF
CDR3 DNA: TGTGCCACCAGCAGAGCCCTGGTGGGACTAGCGAGGTACGAGCAGTACTTC
CDR3 length: 17
clone size: -
J gene: TRBJ2-7
D gene: TRBD2
V gene: TRBV15